This TCR beta chain was sequenced in a study of T cell responses to AZD1222 COVID-19 vaccine. The method was immunoSEQ multiplex PCR; TCRdb's version includes in-frame clones alone and lacks a portion of them. Here the sample spans almost 70,000 clones, roughly 80% being singletons. This clone has a handful of counts. The antigen is unknown. Study-wide points: Reportedly, nearly half of unique spike TCRs recognized epitopes outside B.1.351/B.1.1.7 mutations. A mostly white British donor set with more females was recruited, and clonal diversity was possibly underestimated. At 160-218 and 743-854, vaccine-associated CD4 TCRs were dominant, and they spanned spike. Two doses of AZD1222 preceded a rise in Spike-specific TCR breadth and depth.

The sample in question was peripheral blood, obtained 28 days after the second AZD1222 dose. The TCR sequence derives from an adult who received the AZD1222 COVID-19 vaccine.

The CDR3 nucleotides read TGCGCCAGCAGCCAACCATTCAGGGGACCTTCTGCCAAAAACATTCAGTACTTC. Residues: CASSQPFRGPSAKNIQYF. The V gene is TRBV4-1, the J gene TRBJ2-4; D is perhaps TRBD1 (6 bases). Trimming removed 2 bases from V and 1 base from J, with 18 bases in between. CDR3 length equals 18 residues. Germline V CDR1 and CDR2: MGHRA, YSYEKL.